Following are 21 T cell receptor beta chains from one sample sequenced in a study of post-analysis software for immune sequencing data. Their recognized antigens are unknown. Incorporated into the TCR beta cDNA libraries were unique molecular identifiers, which served to reduce PCR and sequencing biases. TCRdb re-called the PCR reads through MiXCR, storing one row per CDR3 protein. The table lists about 820,000 distinct CDR3 sequences, roughly 50% of them singletons. Study conclusions and caveats: TRBV segments more frequent in patients than in controls numbered five and included TRBV5-6, TRBV5-1 and TRBV20-1.

The sequenced sample was blood. These receptors originate from a girl aged 10 to 17 with multiple sclerosis.

The rearrangement joins TRBV7-3 to TRBJ1-1; no reliable D call. The length of the CDR3 is 15 residues. CDR1 is SGHTA, CDR2 FQGTGA, per germline. V was cut by 2 bases and J by 1 base, with 11 bases left in between. CDR3 in DNA: TGTGCCAGCAGCTTACGGGCCCCGGGGAACACTGAAGCTTTCTTT. Its protein is CASSLRAPGNTEAFF. Drawing the rest from reference TRBV7-3 and TRBJ1-1, the complete variable domain is GAGVSQTPSNKVTEKGKYVELRCDPISGHTALYWYRQSLGQGPEFLIYFQGTGAADDSGLPNDRFFAVRPEGSVSTLKIQRTERGDSAVYLCASSLRAPGNTEAFFGQGTRLTVV.

The chain combines TRBV20-1 with TRBJ2-3, with 11 bases identical to TRBD2. With 6 bases clipped from V and 2 bases from J, the junction kept 7 bases outside the gene matches. Germline V gene lookup returns CDR1 DFQATT and CDR2 SNEGSKA (reference sequence). The CDR3 spans 15 residues. The CDR3 DNA is TGCAGTGCCTTACCGGGACTAGCGGACACAGATACGCAGTATTTT. Translated: CSALPGLADTDTQYF.

The chain has TRBV25-1 and TRBJ2-1, with D unclear. V lost 8 bases, J lost 7 bases, and 18 bases lay in between. CDR1 is MGHDK, CDR2 SYGVNS, per germline. The CDR3 is 14 amino acids. The CDR3, as DNA: TGTGCCAGCGCGACGGCAGCCCGTGGTAATGAGCAGTTCTTC. This sequence encodes CASATAARGNEQFF.

The chain uses TRBV4-2 and TRBJ2-1; tentative D call: TRBD2 (5 bases). V was trimmed by 0 bases and J by 2 bases, leaving 11 bases between them. This CDR3 region has 16 residues. Germline V gene sequence: CDR1 LGHNA, CDR2 YNFKEQ. The CDR3 loop is CASSQEPGSAYNEQFF. In nucleotides, the CDR3 is TGTGCCAGCAGCCAAGAACCGGGGTCAGCCTACAATGAGCAGTTCTTC.

There are many counts of this clonotype. This chain joins TRBV6-6 and TRBJ2-4, with 7 bases that match TRBD2. V gave up 2 bases and J gave up 0 bases; unmatched junction bases: 4. The CDR3 has 16 amino acids. CDR1 and CDR2 (germline): MNHNY, SVGAGI (reference sequence). The CDR3 protein is CASSYGEGQAKNIQYF. The DNA of the CDR3 is TGTGCCAGCAGTTACGGGGAGGGGCAAGCCAAAAACATTCAGTACTTC.

The CDR3 coding sequence is TGCAGTGCTAGAGACGCGGGGCCCAACAATGAGCAGTTCTTC. Protein sequence: CSARDAGPNNEQFF. The rearrangement uses TRBV20-1 and TRBJ2-1; weak D call: TRBD2 (6 bases). V lost 0 bases and J lost 5, with 11 bases in between. Germline V gene sequence: CDR1 DFQATT, CDR2 SNEGSKA (reference sequence). This CDR3 is 14 amino acids long.

The rearrangement joins TRBV7-9 to TRBJ2-3; D could derive from TRBD1 or TRBD2 (6 bases each). Germline V CDR1 and CDR2: SEHNR, FQNEAQ (reference sequence). The CDR3 length is 16 residues. V lost 2 bases and J 2 bases, leaving 14 bases between the germline ends. The CDR3 nucleotides are TGTGCCAGCAGCTTAATAGGGGGGCCTCCCACAGATACGCAGTATTTT. It encodes CASSLIGGPPTDTQYF.

The rearrangement uses TRBV20-1 and TRBJ2-4; perhaps TRBD2 as D (6 bases). The CDR3 sequence is 15 residues long. CDR1 is DFQATT, CDR2 SNEGSKA, per germline (reference sequence). V was clipped by 5 bases and J by 2 bases, with 16 bases between them. The CDR3 DNA reads TGCAGTGCTGGGGGTGGGGGAGGTACCAAAAACATTCAGTACTTC. Translated: CSAGGGGGTKNIQYF.

This clonotype has more than one count but fewer than ten. V and J are TRBV20-1 and TRBJ2-1; no clear D. CDR1 is DFQATT, CDR2 SNEGSKA, per germline (reference sequence). CDR3 length equals 14 residues. With 2 bases removed from V and 13 bases from J, the gap between germline ends came to 21 bases. CDR3 DNA: TGCAGTGCTAGATCCCCGTGGGCGATGGAGACCCAGTTCTTC. Translating gives CSARSPWAMETQFF.

CDR3 bases: TGCGCCAGCAGCTTGACCGGGGGCCGCACAGATACGCAGTATTTT. Translating it yields CASSLTGGRTDTQYF. The chain is built from TRBV5-1 and TRBJ2-3, with D perhaps being TRBD1 or TRBD2 (6 bases each). In germline, CDR1 is SGHRS, CDR2 YFSETQ. Trimming took 1 base from V and 1 from J, leaving 10 bases between them. The CDR3 extends over 15 amino acids.

The chain couples TRBV20-1 to TRBJ2-7; the D is unclear. Germline assignment: CDR1 DFQATT and CDR2 SNEGSKA (reference sequence). The CDR3 is 14 residues long. The V gene lost 3 bases and the J gene lost 2 bases, with 14 bases spanning the gap. CDR3: CSARQDAKTYEQYF. The CDR3 DNA reads TGCAGTGCTAGGCAGGACGCAAAAACCTACGAGCAGTACTTC.

There are a few counts of this clonotype. The CDR3 DNA sequence: TGCGCCAGCAGCCAAGAAAGTTTAAGGGACAGGGCGTACGAAAAGGGGGATGGCTACACCTTC. Translating it yields CASSQESLRDRAYEKGDGYTF. The chain links TRBV4-1 to TRBJ1-2; the match to TRBD1 covers 9 bases. CDR1 and CDR2 (germline): MGHRA, YSYEKL. CDR3 size: 21 residues. V gave up 0 bases and J gave up 6 bases; unmatched junction bases: 23.

This clonotype appeared a few times. The chain links TRBV7-3 to TRBJ2-1, with 8 bases lining up with TRBD2. The CDR3 is made up of 15 amino acids. The V gene end was trimmed by 5 bases and the J gene end by 6 bases; junction bases not matched to a gene: 9. Germline V CDR1 and CDR2: SGHTA, FQGTGA. CDR3 sequence reads: CASSRAGEGSNEQFF. The CDR3 DNA sequence: TGTGCCAGCAGCCGAGCGGGAGAGGGGTCCAATGAGCAGTTCTTC.

This rearrangement joins TRBV5-1 to TRBJ2-3, with D possibly matching TRBD1 (5 bases). V lost 2 bases to trimming and J lost 3 bases, with 13 bases between them. Germline CDR1 is SGHRS and CDR2 is YFSETQ. This CDR3 has 15 residues. The CDR3 sequence is CASSFPRAETDTQYF. CDR3 nucleotide sequence: TGCGCCAGCAGCTTCCCCAGGGCTGAAACAGATACGCAGTATTTT.

V is TRBV29-1 and J is TRBJ2-7; no clear D. Germline V gene data show CDR1 as SQVTM and CDR2 as ANQGSEA. V dropped 4 bases and J dropped 6 bases, with 13 bases sitting between them. The CDR3 loop spans 12 amino acids. CDR3 in DNA: TGCAGCGTTGGGCGGATGCTCTCCGAGCAGTACTTC. Amino acid sequence: CSVGRMLSEQYF.

The chain recombines TRBV6-1 with TRBJ2-7; D remains ambiguous. The CDR3 contains 13 residues. CDR1 is MNHNS, CDR2 SASEGT, per germline. V lost 4 bases and J 0 bases, leaving 7 bases between the germline ends. The CDR3 loop is CASSVVNSYEQYF. CDR3 coding DNA: TGTGCCAGCAGTGTAGTCAACTCCTACGAGCAGTACTTC.

This clonotype was seen a handful of times. This chain uses TRBV12-3 or TRBV12-4 with TRBJ2-3; D may be TRBD2 (6 bases). There are 15 residues in the CDR3. V lost 7 bases, J lost 3 bases, and 17 bases lay in between. The CDR3 DNA follows: TGTGCCAGCACCCTTAGCGGACGGAGAACAGATACGCAGTATTTT. It specifies CASTLSGRRTDTQYF.

The genes are TRBV4-1 and TRBJ2-3; D unclear. The germline gives CDR1 MGHRA, CDR2 YSYEKL. CDR3 length: 15 residues. Between the trimmed V and J ends, which lost 4 bases and 2 bases, there was a span of 13 bases. CDR3 coding DNA: TGCGCCAGCAGCCTTCGTTGGCAGGTCACAGATACGCAGTATTTT. Its protein product is CASSLRWQVTDTQYF.

The V and J genes are TRBV12-3 or TRBV12-4 and TRBJ2-3, with 7 bases that match TRBD2. V trimming: 4 bases; J trimming: 4 bases; junction bases outside the gene matches: 5. This CDR3 comprises 14 residues. The CDR3 nucleotides read TGTGCCAGCAGTTCCGGGACTACCCCAGATACGCAGTATTTT. Translated: CASSSGTTPDTQYF.

V is TRBV5-1 and J is TRBJ1-4, with D perhaps TRBD1 (5 bases). Germline V gene lookup returns CDR1 SGHRS and CDR2 YFSETQ. V was clipped by 8 bases and J by 4 bases, with 21 bases between them. CDR3 length: 16 amino acids. The CDR3 bases are TGCGCCAGTCAATTCACAGGACATTTCCTTAATGAAAAACTGTTTTTT. Translating it yields CASQFTGHFLNEKLFF.

On this clonotype itself: A read error may produce the germline difference seen at one junction end. The rearrangement links TRBV20-1 to TRBJ2-6; possibly TRBD1 for D (5 bases). Germline V CDR1 and CDR2: DFQATT, SNEGSKA (reference sequence). The CDR3 extends over 13 amino acids. Here the CDR3 DNA reads TGCAGTGCTAGACAGGGTGGGGCCAACGTCCGGACTTTC. Its translation: CSARQGGANVRTF.